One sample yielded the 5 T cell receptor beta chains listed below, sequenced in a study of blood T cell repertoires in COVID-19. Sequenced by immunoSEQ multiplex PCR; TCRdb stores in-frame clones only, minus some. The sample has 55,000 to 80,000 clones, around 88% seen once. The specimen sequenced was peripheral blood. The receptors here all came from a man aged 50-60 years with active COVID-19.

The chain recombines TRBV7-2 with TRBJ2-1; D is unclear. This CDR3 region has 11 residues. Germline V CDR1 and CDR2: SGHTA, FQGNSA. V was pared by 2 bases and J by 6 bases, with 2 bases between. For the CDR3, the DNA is TGTGCCAGCAGCTTACTCAATGAGCAGTTCTTC. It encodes CASSLLNEQFF.

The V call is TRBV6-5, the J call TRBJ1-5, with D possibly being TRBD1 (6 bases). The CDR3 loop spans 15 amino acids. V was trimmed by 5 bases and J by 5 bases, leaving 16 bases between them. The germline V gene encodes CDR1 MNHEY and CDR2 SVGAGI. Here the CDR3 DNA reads TGTGCCAGCAGTAGAGGGATAGCAGGGGATCAGCCCCAGCATTTT. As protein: CASSRGIAGDQPQHF.

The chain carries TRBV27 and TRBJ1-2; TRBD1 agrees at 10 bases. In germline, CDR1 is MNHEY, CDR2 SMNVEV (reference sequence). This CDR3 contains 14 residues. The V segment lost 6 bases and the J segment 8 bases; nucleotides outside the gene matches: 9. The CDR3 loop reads CASSNDRGLRGYTF. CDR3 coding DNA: TGTGCCAGCAGCAACGACAGGGGGCTTAGAGGCTACACCTTC.

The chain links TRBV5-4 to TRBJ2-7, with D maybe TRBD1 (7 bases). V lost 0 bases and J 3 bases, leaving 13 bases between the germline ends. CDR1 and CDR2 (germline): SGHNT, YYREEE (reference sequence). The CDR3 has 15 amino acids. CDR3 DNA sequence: TGTGCCAGCAGCTTGGGCAACCAGGGGGGCTACGAGCAGTACTTC. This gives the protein CASSLGNQGGYEQYF.

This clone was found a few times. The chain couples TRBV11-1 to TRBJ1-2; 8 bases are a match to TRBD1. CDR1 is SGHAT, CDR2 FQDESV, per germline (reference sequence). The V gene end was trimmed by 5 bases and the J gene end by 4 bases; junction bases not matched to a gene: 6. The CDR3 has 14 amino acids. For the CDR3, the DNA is TGTGCCAGCAGCCCGGACAGGGTAACCTATGGCTACACCTTC. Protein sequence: CASSPDRVTYGYTF.